A single sample is the source of the 5 T cell receptor beta chains below, sequenced in a study of blood T cells in healthy people across ages (dated by TCRdb to between 2014 and 2017). Libraries were built with 5' RACE. TCRdb records Illumina HiSeq 2500 as the sequencer. A second PCR of about 7 to 12 cycles was run with a J-beta primer mix and a sample-barcoded 5' primer. Clones were called with MiXCR by TCRdb after fastp trimmed the public reads at Q25, and only in-frame beta chains were retained. Here each entry gathers all rows of one CDR3 protein and keeps the most common genes and DNA. The sample includes 1.5 million to 1.8 million distinct CDR3 sequences, with approximately 42% observed a single time. The ten largest clones take up around 4% of the sample. Specimen: blood. All receptors come from a woman under 30 in good health.

In the case of this clonotype: The junction shows a germline mismatch at one end, possibly a read error. This chain joins TRBV10-3 and TRBJ1-2; possibly TRBD1 for D (6 bases). CDR3 length: 11 amino acids. Per germline, CDR1 ENHRY and CDR2 SYGVKD. CDR3 protein: CALRGANGYTF. For the CDR3, the DNA is TGTGCCCTCAGGGGAGCGAATGGCTACACCTTC.

The V call is TRBV20-1, the J call TRBJ2-7; 10 nucleotides align to TRBD2. V gave up 3 bases and J gave up 7 bases; unmatched junction bases: 33. Germline V gives CDR1 DFQATT, CDR2 SNEGSKA (reference sequence). The CDR3 is 22 amino acids. CDR3 sequence: CSASPRSVGGDSGLADYNEQYF. Written as DNA, the CDR3 is TGCAGTGCTAGTCCTAGGTCAGTGGGGGGGGATTCTGGACTAGCGGACTACAATGAGCAGTACTTC.

This clonotype showed up just a few times. The chain has TRBV4-2 and TRBJ2-5; a weak D match, TRBD1 (5 bases). The V gene's germline CDR1 is LGHNA and CDR2 YNFKEQ. Trimming shortened V by 0 bases and J by 4 bases, and 9 bases separated the two germline ends. There are 14 residues in the CDR3. The CDR3 region is CASSQEGVPETQYF. In DNA form, the CDR3 reads TGTGCCAGCAGCCAAGAAGGGGTCCCAGAGACCCAGTACTTC.

This clonotype was seen only a few times. The chain combines TRBV27 with TRBJ2-7; 7 bases map to TRBD1. The CDR3 contains 15 residues. Germline V gene data show CDR1 as MNHEY and CDR2 as SMNVEV (reference sequence). Trimming removed 2 bases from V and 3 bases from J; junction bases left unmatched: 7. CDR3 amino acids: CASSLRGGGYYEQYF. The CDR3 DNA is TGTGCCAGCAGTTTAAGAGGGGGCGGATACTACGAGCAGTACTTC.

This clonotype was seen only a few times. The genes are TRBV25-1 and TRBJ2-1; TRBD2 matches 12 bases. The CDR3 spans 15 residues. Germline lookup yields CDR1 MGHDK and CDR2 SYGVNS. V trimming: 7 bases; J trimming: 7 bases; junction bases outside the gene matches: 8. In DNA form, the CDR3 reads TGTGCCAGCAATAGACTAGCGGGAGAGGGAAATGAGCAGTTCTTC. Translating it yields CASNRLAGEGNEQFF.